Each of the 15 T cell receptor beta chains below was sequenced from the same sample in a study of T cells after yellow fever vaccination. TCRdb re-analysed the 5' RACE reads in MiXCR, keeping a single row per CDR3 protein. Here the sample spans just under 600,000 distinct CDR3 sequences, about 14% being singletons. The starting material was PBMCs, obtained on the day of the yellow fever booster vaccination. The receptors shown here come from a man aged 25-45 years who received the YFV17D yellow fever vaccine.

This clonotype was seen only a few times. The rearrangement joins TRBV7-8 to TRBJ2-3; 7 bases are shared with TRBD2. V gave up 3 bases and J gave up 2 bases; unmatched junction bases: 14. CDR1 SGHVS and CDR2 FQNEAQ come from the germline V gene. The CDR3 sequence is 18 residues long. CDR3 sequence (DNA): TGTGCCAGCAGCTTCTCGGCCACACAAGCGGGGTACACAGATACGCAGTATTTT. This gives the protein CASSFSATQAGYTDTQYF.

This clonotype was counted at least ten times. V and J are TRBV12-3 or TRBV12-4 and TRBJ2-5; 10 bases map to TRBD2. The CDR3 is 17 amino acids. Trimming at V came to 6 bases and at J to 4 bases, leaving 14 bases not matched to a gene. The CDR3 nucleotides read TGTGCCAGCAGACCGGACTACAGCGGGAGGGCCCTAGAGACCCAGTACTTC. This encodes CASRPDYSGRALETQYF.

The J gene is TRBJ1-1, the V gene TRBV5-6; D unclear. The CDR3 extends over 14 amino acids. V lost 4 bases, J lost 0 bases, and 10 bases lay in between. The germline CDR1 and CDR2 sequences are SGHDT and YYEEEE. The CDR3 loop reads CASSPRTVNTEAFF. The CDR3 region has the DNA TGTGCCAGCAGCCCACGGACGGTGAACACTGAAGCTTTCTTT.

This chain links TRBV6-1 with TRBJ2-6, with D uncertain. CDR3 length equals 15 residues. V shed 0 bases and J shed 1 base, with 4 bases lying between them. Germline lookup yields CDR1 MNHNS and CDR2 SASEGT. This CDR3 is CASSEAGSGANVLTF. CDR3 coding DNA: TGTGCCAGCAGTGAAGCGGGGTCTGGGGCCAACGTCCTGACTTTC.

This clonotype was detected only a few times. The chain has TRBV29-1 and TRBJ2-1, with 16 bases lining up with TRBD2. V lost 3 bases to trimming and J lost 6 bases; unmatched junction nucleotides: 8. This CDR3 spans 17 amino acids. Looked up from germline, CDR1 is SQVTM and CDR2 is ANQGSEA. DNA of the CDR3: TGCAGCGTTGACTCCCCGGGACTAGCGGGAGGGTTCAATGAGCAGTTCTTC. It encodes CSVDSPGLAGGFNEQFF.

This clonotype was found a few times. The chain links TRBV12-3 or TRBV12-4 to TRBJ2-1, with a possible D match to TRBD1 (5 bases). With 3 bases removed from V and 3 bases from J, the gap between germline ends came to 9 bases. This CDR3 has 14 amino acids. Written as DNA, the CDR3 is TGTGCCAGCAGTTTTCAGGACAACTACAATGAGCAGTTCTTC. Its translation: CASSFQDNYNEQFF.

The J gene is TRBJ2-1, the V gene TRBV4-1; a possible D gene is TRBD2 (5 bases). Trimming stripped 2 bases from V and 2 bases from J, with 16 bases between. The germline CDR1 and CDR2 sequences are MGHRA and YSYEKL. This CDR3 has 17 amino acids. The CDR3 sequence is CASSQRGSSGAYNEQFF. The DNA of the CDR3 is TGCGCCAGCAGCCAACGAGGATCCAGCGGAGCCTACAATGAGCAGTTCTTC.

The V call is TRBV20-1, the J call TRBJ1-3; D might be TRBD1 (6 bases). V shed 5 bases and J shed 1 base, with 9 bases lying between them. The CDR3 is 13 residues long. CDR1 DFQATT and CDR2 SNEGSKA come from the germline V gene (reference sequence). For the CDR3, the DNA is TGCAGTGCTTACAGGGTGTCTGGAAACACCATATATTTT. Protein product: CSAYRVSGNTIYF.

This clonotype appeared a few times. The chain couples TRBV6-2 or TRBV6-3 to TRBJ2-7; tentative D call: TRBD1 (6 bases). The CDR3 consists of 15 residues. The germline V gene has CDR1 MNHEY and CDR2 SVGEGT. V was trimmed by 2 bases and J by 5 bases, leaving 16 bases between them. The CDR3 DNA is TGTGCCAGCAGTTACAGGTGGGGGCGTACGAACGAGCAGTACTTC. Protein: CASSYRWGRTNEQYF.

This clonotype was seen just once. The chain joins TRBV3-1 to TRBJ2-1, with a weak D call TRBD1 (5 bases). The V and J ends lost 1 base and 0 bases respectively, with 16 bases between them. The V gene's germline CDR1 is LGHDT and CDR2 YNNKEL (reference sequence). The CDR3 totals 18 residues. In nucleotides, the CDR3 is TGTGCCAGCAGCCAAGTCCAGACGGACATAAACTCCTACAATGAGCAGTTCTTC. As protein: CASSQVQTDINSYNEQFF.

Ten or more counts support this clonotype. The chain carries TRBV6-2 or TRBV6-3 and TRBJ2-2; D not certain. V shed 7 bases and J shed 0 bases, with 6 bases lying between them. CDR1 is MNHEY and CDR2 is SVGEGT in the germline V gene. The CDR3 is made up of 13 amino acids. Here the CDR3 DNA reads TGTGCCAGCAATAGGGCGAACACCGGGGAGCTGTTTTTT. This gives the protein CASNRANTGELFF.

The chain links TRBV24-1 to TRBJ2-7, with 11 nucleotides matching TRBD1. Losses at the gene ends were 7 bases for V and 5 bases for J; bases not matched to a gene: 12. This CDR3 is built from 16 residues. In germline, CDR1 is KGHDR, CDR2 SFDVKD. The CDR3 nucleotides are TGTGCCACCAGAGGGGGGGATCGGACAGGGGGCAACGAGCAGTACTTC. It translates to CATRGGDRTGGNEQYF.

This clonotype was counted only a few times. The J gene is TRBJ2-3, the V gene TRBV20-1; possibly TRBD2 for D (6 bases). The CDR3 is made up of 14 amino acids. The germline V gene has CDR1 DFQATT and CDR2 SNEGSKA (reference sequence). Trimming shortened V by 3 bases and J by 0 bases, and 10 bases separated the two germline ends. The CDR3 DNA follows: TGCAGTGCTAGGAATAGCGGAAGCACAGATACGCAGTATTTT. Residues: CSARNSGSTDTQYF.

This clonotype was counted a few times. The chain employs TRBV29-1 and TRBJ1-4; D is possibly TRBD1 (5 bases). The CDR3 runs to 13 residues. Germline-derived CDR1 and CDR2 are SQVTM and ANQGSEA. Between the trimmed V and J ends, which lost 8 bases and 8 bases, there was a span of 18 bases. CDR3 in amino acids: CSTATVGGEKLFF. DNA for the CDR3: TGCAGCACGGCCACAGTTGGGGGGGAAAAACTGTTTTTT. The full variable domain, rest sourced from reference TRBV29-1 and TRBJ1-4, is SAVISQKPSRDICQRGTSLTIQCQVDSQVTMMFWYRQQPGQSLTLIATANQGSEATYESGFVIDKFPISRPNLTFSTLTVSNMSPEDSSIYLCSTATVGGEKLFFGSGTQLSVL.

The table lists this clonotype with a few counts. The chain recombines TRBV18 with TRBJ1-2, with D possibly matching TRBD1 (6 bases). V lost 8 bases, J lost 8 bases, and 21 bases lay in between. The CDR3 has 14 residues. Germline-derived CDR1 and CDR2 are KGHSH and LQKENI. The CDR3 DNA follows: TGTGCCAGCGCGCCTGGAGGGGGGACCTGGGGCTACACCTTC. This encodes CASAPGGGTWGYTF.